The text below deals with one T cell receptor (beta chain). Assay used: immunoSEQ multiplex PCR; TCRdb lists only in-frame clones, some missing. The sample consists of 250,000 to 300,000 clones, roughly nine tenths of them appearing once. The entry originates in a study of blood T cell repertoires in COVID-19. In the study overall: Both acute and convalescent COVID-19 samples were obtained from the United States, Italy and Spain.

The CDR3 consists of 15 residues. V lost 5 bases and J lost 5; bases outside the gene matches: 7. From germline, CDR1 is SEHNR and CDR2 FQNEAQ (reference sequence). J is TRBJ1-1 and V is TRBV7-9; 11 bases are a match to TRBD1. The source is a young woman with COVID-19, enrolled during active disease. Specimen: peripheral blood. CDR3 coding DNA: TGTGCCAGCAGCCCGGGGACAGGGGGTAAAACTGAAGCTTTCTTT. Amino acids: CASSPGTGGKTEAFF.